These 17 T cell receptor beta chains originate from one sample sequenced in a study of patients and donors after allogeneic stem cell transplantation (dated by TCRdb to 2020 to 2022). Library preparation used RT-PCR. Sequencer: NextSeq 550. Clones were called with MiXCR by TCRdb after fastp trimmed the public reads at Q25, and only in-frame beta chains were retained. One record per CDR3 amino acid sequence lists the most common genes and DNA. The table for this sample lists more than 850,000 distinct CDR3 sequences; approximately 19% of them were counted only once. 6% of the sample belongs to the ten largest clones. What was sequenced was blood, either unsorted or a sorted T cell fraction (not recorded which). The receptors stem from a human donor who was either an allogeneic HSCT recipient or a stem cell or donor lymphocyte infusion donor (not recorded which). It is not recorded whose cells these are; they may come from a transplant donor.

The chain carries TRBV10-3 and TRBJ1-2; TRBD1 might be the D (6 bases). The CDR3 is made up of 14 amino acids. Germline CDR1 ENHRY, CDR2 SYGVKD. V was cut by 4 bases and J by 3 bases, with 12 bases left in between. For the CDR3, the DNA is TGTGCCATCAGTGGCAGGGACACCTACTATGGCTACACCTTC. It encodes CAISGRDTYYGYTF.

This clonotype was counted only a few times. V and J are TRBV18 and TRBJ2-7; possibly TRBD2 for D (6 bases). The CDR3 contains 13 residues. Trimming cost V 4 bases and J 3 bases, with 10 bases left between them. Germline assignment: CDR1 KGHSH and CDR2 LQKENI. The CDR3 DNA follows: TGTGCCAGCTCACGACTAGGCCGCTACGAGCAGTACTTC. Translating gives CASSRLGRYEQYF.

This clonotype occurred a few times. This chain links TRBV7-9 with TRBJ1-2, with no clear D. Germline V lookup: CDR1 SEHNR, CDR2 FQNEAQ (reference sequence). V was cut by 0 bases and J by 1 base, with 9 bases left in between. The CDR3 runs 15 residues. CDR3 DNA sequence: TGTGCCAGCAGCTTAGCGCAAGGGAGTAACTATGGCTACACCTTC. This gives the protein CASSLAQGSNYGYTF. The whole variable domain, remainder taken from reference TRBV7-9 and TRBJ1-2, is DTGVSQNPRHKITKRGQNVTFRCDPISEHNRLYWYRQTLGQGPEFLTYFQNEAQLEKSRLLSDRFSAERPKGSFSTLEIQRTEQGDSAMYLCASSLAQGSNYGYTFGSGTRLTVV.

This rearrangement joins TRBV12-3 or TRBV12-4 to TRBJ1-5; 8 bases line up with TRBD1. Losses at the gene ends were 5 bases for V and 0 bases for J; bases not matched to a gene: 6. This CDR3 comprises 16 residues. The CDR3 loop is CASSNRQGHSNQPQHF. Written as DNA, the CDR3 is TGTGCCAGCAGTAACAGACAGGGGCATAGCAATCAGCCCCAGCATTTT.

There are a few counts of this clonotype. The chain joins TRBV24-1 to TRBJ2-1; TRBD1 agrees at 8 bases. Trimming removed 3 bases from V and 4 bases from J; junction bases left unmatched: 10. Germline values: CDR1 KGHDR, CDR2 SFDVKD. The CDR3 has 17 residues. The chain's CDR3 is CATSDTRQGHLYNEQFF. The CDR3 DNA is TGTGCCACCAGTGATACACGACAGGGGCACCTTTACAATGAGCAGTTCTTC.

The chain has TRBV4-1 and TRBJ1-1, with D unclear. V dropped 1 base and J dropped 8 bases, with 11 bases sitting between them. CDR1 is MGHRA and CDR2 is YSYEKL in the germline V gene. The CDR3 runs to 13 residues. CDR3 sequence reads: CASSQVRAGEAFF. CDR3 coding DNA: TGCGCCAGCAGCCAAGTACGAGCCGGCGAAGCTTTCTTT.

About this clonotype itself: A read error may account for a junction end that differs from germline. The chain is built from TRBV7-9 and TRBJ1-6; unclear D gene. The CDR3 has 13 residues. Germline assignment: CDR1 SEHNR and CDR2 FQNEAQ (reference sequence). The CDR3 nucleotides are TGTGCCAGCAGCGTACTCAGGAATTCGCCCCTCCACTTT. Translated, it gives CASSVLRNSPLHF.

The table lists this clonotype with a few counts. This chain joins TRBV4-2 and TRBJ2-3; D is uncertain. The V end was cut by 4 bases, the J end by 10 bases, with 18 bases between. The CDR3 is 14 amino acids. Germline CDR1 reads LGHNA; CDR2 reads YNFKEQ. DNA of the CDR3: TGTGCCAGCAGCCCCCTCTTCGGAATGGTGGCGCAGTATTTT. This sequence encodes CASSPLFGMVAQYF.

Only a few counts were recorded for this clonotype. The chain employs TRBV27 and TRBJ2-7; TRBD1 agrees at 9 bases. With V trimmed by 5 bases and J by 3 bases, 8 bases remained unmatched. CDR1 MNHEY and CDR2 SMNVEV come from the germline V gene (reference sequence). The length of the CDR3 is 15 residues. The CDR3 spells CASSPRTGAIYEQYF. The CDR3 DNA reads TGTGCCAGCAGTCCCCGGACAGGGGCTATCTACGAGCAGTACTTC.

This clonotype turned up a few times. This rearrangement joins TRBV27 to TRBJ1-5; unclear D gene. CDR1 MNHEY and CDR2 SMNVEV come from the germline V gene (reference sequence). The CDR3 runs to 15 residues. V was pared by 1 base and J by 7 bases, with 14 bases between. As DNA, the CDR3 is TGTGCCAGCAGTTTATTAGGAAGTTACTACCAGCCCCAGCATTTT. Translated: CASSLLGSYYQPQHF.

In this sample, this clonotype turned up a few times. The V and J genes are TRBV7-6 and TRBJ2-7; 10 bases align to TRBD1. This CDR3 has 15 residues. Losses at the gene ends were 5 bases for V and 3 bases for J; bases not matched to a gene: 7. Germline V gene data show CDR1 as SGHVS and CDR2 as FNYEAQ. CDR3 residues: CASSHGTGDNYEQYF. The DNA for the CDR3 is TGTGCCAGCAGCCATGGGACAGGGGACAACTACGAGCAGTACTTC.

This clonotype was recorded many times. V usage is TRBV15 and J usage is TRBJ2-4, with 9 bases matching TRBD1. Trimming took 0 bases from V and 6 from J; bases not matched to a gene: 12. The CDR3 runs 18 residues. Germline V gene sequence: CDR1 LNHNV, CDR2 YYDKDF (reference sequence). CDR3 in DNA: TGTGCCACCAGCAGAGAAAAACCGGGACAGGGAGATAGAAACATTCAGTACTTC. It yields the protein CATSREKPGQGDRNIQYF.

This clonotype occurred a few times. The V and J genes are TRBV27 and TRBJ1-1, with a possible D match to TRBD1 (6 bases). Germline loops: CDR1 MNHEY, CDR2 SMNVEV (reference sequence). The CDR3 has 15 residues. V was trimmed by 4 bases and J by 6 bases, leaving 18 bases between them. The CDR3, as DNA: TGTGCCAGCAGTTCCTTACAGGGAGTCGGGGCTGAAGCTTTCTTT. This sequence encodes CASSSLQGVGAEAFF.

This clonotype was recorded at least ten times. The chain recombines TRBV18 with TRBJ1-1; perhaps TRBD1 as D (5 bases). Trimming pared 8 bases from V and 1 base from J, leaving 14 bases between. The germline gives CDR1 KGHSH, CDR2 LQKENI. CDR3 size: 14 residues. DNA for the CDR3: TGTGCCAGCAGTCCCCCGGGGGGGAACACTGAAGCTTTCTTT. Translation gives CASSPPGGNTEAFF.

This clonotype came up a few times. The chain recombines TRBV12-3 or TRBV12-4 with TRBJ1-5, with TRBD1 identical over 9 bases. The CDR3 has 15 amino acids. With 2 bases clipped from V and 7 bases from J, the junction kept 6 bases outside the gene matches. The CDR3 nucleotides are TGTGCCAGCAGTTTACGACAGGGGGAAGGGCAGCCCCAGCATTTT. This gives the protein CASSLRQGEGQPQHF.

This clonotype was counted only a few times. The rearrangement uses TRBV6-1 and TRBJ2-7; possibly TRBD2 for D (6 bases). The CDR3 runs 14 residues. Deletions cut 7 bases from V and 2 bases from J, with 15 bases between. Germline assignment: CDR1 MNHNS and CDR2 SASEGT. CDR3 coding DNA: TGTGCCAGCAAGCTAGGGACTGGTGCCTACGAGCAGTACTTC. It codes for CASKLGTGAYEQYF.

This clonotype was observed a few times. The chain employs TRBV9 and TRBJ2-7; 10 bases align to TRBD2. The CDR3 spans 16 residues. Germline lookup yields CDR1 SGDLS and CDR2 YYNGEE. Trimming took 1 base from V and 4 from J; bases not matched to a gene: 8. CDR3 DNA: TGTGCCAGCAGCGTAACTAGCGGGGTTGGGGTTTACGAGCAGTACTTC. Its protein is CASSVTSGVGVYEQYF. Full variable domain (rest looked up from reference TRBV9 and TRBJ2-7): DSGVTQTPKHLITATGQRVTLRCSPRSGDLSVYWYQQSLDQGLQFLIQYYNGEERAKGNILERFSAQQFPDLHSELNLSSLELGDSALYFCASSVTSGVGVYEQYFGPGTRLTVT.